The clone carrying this T cell receptor beta chain appeared once. Its antigen is unidentified. TCRdb's copy holds only in-frame clones and misses some; the assay was immunoSEQ multiplex PCR. This table has tens of thousands of clones, around 81% appearing once. The data stem from a study of T cell responses to AZD1222 COVID-19 vaccine. Turning to the study itself: Pooled together were second doses at about 4 or about 12 weeks. Study-level points and caveats: Without day 14 samples, only post-peak T cell repertoires were studied. Compared with day 0, the breadth and depth of the Spike-specific TCR repertoire rose significantly after two doses of AZD1222.

This TCR was recovered from an adult in good health. This material consisted of peripheral blood, taken on day 0 of AZD1222 vaccination.

The chain's CDR3 is CASSEYRGAETQYF. Here the CDR3 DNA reads TGTGCCAGCAGTGAATACAGGGGGGCGGAGACCCAGTACTTC. The genes are TRBV25-1 and TRBJ2-5, with D perhaps matching TRBD1 (7 bases). CDR3 length equals 14 residues. Per the germline V gene, CDR1 is MGHDK and CDR2 is SYGVNS. The V gene lost 0 bases and the J gene lost 5 bases, with 10 bases spanning the gap.